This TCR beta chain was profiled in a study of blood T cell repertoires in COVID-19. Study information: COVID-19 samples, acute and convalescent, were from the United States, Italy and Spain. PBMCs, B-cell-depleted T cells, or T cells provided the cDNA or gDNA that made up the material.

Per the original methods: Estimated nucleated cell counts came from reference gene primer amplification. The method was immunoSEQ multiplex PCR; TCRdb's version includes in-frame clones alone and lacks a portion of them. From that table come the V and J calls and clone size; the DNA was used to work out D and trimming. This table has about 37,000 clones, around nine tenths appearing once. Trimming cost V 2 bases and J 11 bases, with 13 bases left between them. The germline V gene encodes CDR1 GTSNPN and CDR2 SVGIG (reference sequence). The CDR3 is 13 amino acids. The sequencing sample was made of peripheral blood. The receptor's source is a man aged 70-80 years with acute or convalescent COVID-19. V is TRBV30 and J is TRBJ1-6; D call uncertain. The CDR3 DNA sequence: TGTGCCTGGAGTTCCGAGGATGGCACACCCCTCCACTTT. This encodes CAWSSEDGTPLHF.